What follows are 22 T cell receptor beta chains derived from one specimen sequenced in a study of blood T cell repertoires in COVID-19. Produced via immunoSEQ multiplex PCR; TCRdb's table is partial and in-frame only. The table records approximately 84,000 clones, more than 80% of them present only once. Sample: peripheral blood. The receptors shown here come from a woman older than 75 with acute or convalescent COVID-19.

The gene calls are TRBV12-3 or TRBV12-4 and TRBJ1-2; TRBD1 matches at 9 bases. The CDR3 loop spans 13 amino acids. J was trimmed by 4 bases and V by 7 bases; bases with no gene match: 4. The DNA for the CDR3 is TGTGCCAGCAATCCGGGACAGGGCTATGGCTACACCTTC. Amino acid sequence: CASNPGQGYGYTF.

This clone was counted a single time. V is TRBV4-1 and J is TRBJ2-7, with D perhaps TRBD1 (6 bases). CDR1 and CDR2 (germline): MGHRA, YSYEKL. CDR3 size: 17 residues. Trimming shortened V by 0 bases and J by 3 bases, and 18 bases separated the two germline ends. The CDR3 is CASSQDPRYVGGYEQYF. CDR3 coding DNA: TGCGCCAGCAGCCAAGATCCTCGGTACGTAGGGGGCTACGAGCAGTACTTC.

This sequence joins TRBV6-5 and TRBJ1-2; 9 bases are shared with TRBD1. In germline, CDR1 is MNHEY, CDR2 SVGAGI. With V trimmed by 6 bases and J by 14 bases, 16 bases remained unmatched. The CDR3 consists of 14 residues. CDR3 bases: TGTGCCAGCAGCCCAGACATGACAGGGGGTAAAGGAACCTTC. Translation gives CASSPDMTGGKGTF.

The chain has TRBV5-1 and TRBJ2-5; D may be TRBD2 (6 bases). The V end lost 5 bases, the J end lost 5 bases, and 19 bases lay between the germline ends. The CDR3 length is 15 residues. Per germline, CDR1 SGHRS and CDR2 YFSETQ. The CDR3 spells CASRTGTAGGETQYF. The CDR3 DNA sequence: TGCGCCAGCAGAACCGGGACGGCAGGAGGGGAGACCCAGTACTTC.

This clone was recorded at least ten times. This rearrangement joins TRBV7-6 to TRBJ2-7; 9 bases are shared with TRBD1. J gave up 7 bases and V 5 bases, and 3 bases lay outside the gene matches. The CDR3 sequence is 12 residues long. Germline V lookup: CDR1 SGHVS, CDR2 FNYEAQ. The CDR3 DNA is TGTGCCAGCAGCCAACAGGGGGCTGAGCAGTACTTC. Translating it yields CASSQQGAEQYF. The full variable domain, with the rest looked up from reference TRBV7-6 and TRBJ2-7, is GAGVSQSPRYKVTKRGQDVALRCDPISGHVSLYWYRQALGQGPEFLTYFNYEAQQDKSGLPNDRFSAERPEGSISTLTIQRTEQRDSAMYRCASSQQGAEQYFGPGTRLTVT.

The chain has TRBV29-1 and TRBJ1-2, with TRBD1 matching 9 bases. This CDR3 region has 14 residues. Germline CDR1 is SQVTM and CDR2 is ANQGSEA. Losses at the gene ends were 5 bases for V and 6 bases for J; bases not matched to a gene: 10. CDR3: CSVYRPQGAHGYTF. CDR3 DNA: TGCAGCGTTTACCGACCACAGGGGGCGCATGGCTACACCTTC. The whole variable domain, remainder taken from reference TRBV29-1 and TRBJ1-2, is SAVISQKPSRDICQRGTSLTIQCQVDSQVTMMFWYRQQPGQSLTLIATANQGSEATYESGFVIDKFPISRPNLTFSTLTVSNMSPEDSSIYLCSVYRPQGAHGYTFGSGTRLTVV.

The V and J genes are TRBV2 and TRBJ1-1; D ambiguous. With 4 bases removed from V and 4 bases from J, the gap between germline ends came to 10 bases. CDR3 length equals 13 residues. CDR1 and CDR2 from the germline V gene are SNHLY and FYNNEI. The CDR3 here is CASSAEASTEAFF. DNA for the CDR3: TGTGCCAGCAGTGCGGAGGCTAGCACTGAAGCTTTCTTT.

The CDR3 DNA reads TGTGCCAGCAGCTTGGTCGGGGGCTCTGGAAACACCATATATTTT. Translated: CASSLVGGSGNTIYF. This chain uses TRBV5-5 with TRBJ1-3; a weak D match, TRBD1 (5 bases). The CDR3 covers 15 residues. Trimming shortened V by 0 bases and J by 0 bases, and 7 bases separated the two germline ends. CDR1 SGHKS and CDR2 YYEKEE come from the germline V gene (reference sequence).

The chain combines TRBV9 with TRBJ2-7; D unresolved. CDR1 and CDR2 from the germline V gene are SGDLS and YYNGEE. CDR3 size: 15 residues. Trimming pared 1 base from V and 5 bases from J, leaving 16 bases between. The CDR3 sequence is CASSVSPNGLDEQYF. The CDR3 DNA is TGTGCCAGCAGCGTAAGCCCGAACGGGTTGGACGAGCAGTACTTC. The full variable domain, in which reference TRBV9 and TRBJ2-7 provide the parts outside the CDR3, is DSGVTQTPKHLITATGQRVTLRCSPRSGDLSVYWYQQSLDQGLQFLIQYYNGEERAKGNILERFSAQQFPDLHSELNLSSLELGDSALYFCASSVSPNGLDEQYFGPGTRLTVT.

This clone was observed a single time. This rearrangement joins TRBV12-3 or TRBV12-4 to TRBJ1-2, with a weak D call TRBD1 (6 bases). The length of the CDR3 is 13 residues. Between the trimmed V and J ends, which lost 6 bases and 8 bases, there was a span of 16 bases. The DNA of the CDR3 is TGTGCCAGCAGAGTACAGGGAGAGCGAGGCTACACCTTC. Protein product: CASRVQGERGYTF.

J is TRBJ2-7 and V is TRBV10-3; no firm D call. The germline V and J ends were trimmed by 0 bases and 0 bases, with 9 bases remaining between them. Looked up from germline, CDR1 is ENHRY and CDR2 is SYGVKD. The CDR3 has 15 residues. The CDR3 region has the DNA TGTGCCATCAGTGAGTCGATAACTAACTCCTACGAGCAGTACTTC. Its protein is CAISESITNSYEQYF.

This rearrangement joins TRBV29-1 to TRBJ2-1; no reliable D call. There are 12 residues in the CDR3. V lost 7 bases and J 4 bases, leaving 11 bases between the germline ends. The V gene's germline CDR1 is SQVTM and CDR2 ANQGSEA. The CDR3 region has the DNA TGCAGCGGGTCCGGAGCTTACAATGAGCAGTTCTTC. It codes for CSGSGAYNEQFF.

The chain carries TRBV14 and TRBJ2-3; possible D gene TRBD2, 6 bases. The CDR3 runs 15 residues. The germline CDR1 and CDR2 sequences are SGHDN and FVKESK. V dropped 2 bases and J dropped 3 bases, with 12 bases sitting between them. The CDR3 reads CASSQRGGPTDTQYF. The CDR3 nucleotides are TGTGCCAGCAGCCAAAGGGGAGGTCCGACAGATACGCAGTATTTT.

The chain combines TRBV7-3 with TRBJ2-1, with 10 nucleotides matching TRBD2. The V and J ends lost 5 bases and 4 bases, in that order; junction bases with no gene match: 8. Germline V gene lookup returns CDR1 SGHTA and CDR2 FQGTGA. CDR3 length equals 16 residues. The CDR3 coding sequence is TGTGCCAGCAGCCTCCTAGCGGGAGTGGGTTACAATGAGCAGTTCTTC. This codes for CASSLLAGVGYNEQFF. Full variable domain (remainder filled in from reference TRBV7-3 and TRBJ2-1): GAGVSQTPSNKVTEKGKYVELRCDPISGHTALYWYRQSLGQGPEFLIYFQGTGAADDSGLPNDRFFAVRPEGSVSTLKIQRTERGDSAVYLCASSLLAGVGYNEQFFGPGTRLTVL.

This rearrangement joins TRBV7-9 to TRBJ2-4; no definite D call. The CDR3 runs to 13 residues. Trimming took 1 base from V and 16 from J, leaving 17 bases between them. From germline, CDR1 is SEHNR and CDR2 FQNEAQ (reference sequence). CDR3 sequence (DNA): TGTGCCAGCAGCTTAGTAGGCGGCAGTGACCCTTACTTC. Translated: CASSLVGGSDPYF.

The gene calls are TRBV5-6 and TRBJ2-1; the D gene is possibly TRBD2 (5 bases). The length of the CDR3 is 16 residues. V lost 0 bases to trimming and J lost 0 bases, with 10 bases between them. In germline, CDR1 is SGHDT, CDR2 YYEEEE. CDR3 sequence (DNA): TGTGCCAGCAGCTTGGTAAAGCGGAGCTCCTACAATGAGCAGTTCTTC. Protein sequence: CASSLVKRSSYNEQFF.

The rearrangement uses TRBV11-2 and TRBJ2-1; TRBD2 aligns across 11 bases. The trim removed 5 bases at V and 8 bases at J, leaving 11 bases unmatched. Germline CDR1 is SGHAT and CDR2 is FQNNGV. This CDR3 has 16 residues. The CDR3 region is CASSPRLAGGLHEQFF. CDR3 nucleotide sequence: TGTGCCAGCAGCCCCCGTCTAGCGGGAGGTCTACATGAGCAGTTCTTC.

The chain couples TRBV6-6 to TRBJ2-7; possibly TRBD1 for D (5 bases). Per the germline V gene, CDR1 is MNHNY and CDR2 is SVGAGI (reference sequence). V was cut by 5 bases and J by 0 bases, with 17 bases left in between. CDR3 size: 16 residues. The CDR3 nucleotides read TGTGCCAGCAGTAGGGGTGTGGCGGCATCCTCCTACGAGCAGTACTTC. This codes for CASSRGVAASSYEQYF.

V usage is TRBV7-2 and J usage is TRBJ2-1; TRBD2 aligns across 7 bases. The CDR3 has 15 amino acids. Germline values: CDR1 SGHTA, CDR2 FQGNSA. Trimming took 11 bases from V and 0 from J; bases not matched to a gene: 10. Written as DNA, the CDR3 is TGTGCCGCGCTACCAGTAGCGGGCTCCTACAATGAGCAGTTCTTC. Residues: CAALPVAGSYNEQFF.

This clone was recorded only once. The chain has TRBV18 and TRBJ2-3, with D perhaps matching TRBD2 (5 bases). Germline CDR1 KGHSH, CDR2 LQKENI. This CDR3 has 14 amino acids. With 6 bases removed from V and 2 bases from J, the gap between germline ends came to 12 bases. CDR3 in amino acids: CASSPPDSTDTQYF. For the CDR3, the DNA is TGTGCCAGCTCCCCCCCGGACTCCACAGATACGCAGTATTTT. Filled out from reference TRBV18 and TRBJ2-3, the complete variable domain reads NAGVMQNPRHLVRRRGQEARLRCSPMKGHSHVYWYRQLPEEGLKFMVYLQKENIIDESGMPKERFSAEFPKEGPSILRIQQVVRGDSAAYFCASSPPDSTDTQYFGPGTRLTVL.

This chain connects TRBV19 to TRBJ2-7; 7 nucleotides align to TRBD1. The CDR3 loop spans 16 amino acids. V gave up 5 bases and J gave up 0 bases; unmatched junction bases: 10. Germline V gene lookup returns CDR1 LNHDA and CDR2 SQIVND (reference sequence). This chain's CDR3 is CASSLLGQSLSYEQYF. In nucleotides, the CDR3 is TGTGCCAGTAGTCTCTTGGGACAGTCTCTCTCCTACGAGCAGTACTTC. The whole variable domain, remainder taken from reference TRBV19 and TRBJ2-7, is DGGITQSPKYLFRKEGQNVTLSCEQNLNHDAMYWYRQDPGQGLRLIYYSQIVNDFQKGDIAEGYSVSREKKESFPLTVTSAQKNPTAFYLCASSLLGQSLSYEQYFGPGTRLTVT.

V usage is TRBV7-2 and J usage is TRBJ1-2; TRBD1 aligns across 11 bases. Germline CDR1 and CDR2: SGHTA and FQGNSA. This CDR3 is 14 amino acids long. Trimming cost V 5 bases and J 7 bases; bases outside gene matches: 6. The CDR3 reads CASSSGTGGRGYTF. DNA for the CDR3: TGTGCCAGCAGCAGCGGGACAGGGGGTCGTGGCTACACCTTC. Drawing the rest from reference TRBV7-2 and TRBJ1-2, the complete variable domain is GAGVSQSPSNKVTEKGKDVELRCDPISGHTALYWYRQSLGQGLEFLIYFQGNSAPDKSGLPSDRFSAERTGGSVSTLTIQRTQQEDSAVYLCASSSGTGGRGYTFGSGTRLTVV.